The sequence of this T cell receptor beta chain was determined in a study of vaccination and CD4 T cells after COVID-19. Study-level background: Post-COVID specimens were obtained a median about 100 days after diagnosis (range 35 to 161). Some control cultures received a CEFX pool, which served as the positive control. Others received an HIV-1 Nef pool or no peptide.

Sequenced with the Oncomine TCR Beta short-read assay was DNA taken from cultured CD4+ T cells. TCRdb re-called the PCR reads with MiXCR, one entry per CDR3 protein. Of 15,000 to 20,000 distinct CDR3 sequences detected, approximately 78% appear once; the ten largest clones hold around 15%. Treatment given: roughly 10-day PBMC culture with coronavirus spike peptide pools or control peptides (ViraFEST assay). TCR sequencing followed the expansion of antigen-specific T cells with peptide pools in ViraFEST. Study results and limitations: Relatively few convalescent patients and no early post-infection timepoints were analyzed.

Concerning this clonotype itself: The antigen remains unidentified.

Germline CDR1 reads MNHNS; CDR2 reads SASEGT. Trimming pared 6 bases from V and 2 bases from J, leaving 10 bases between. There are 13 residues in the CDR3. This sequence joins TRBV6-1 and TRBJ1-2; no clear D gene. The sequenced sample was CD4+ T cells from blood, cultured in vitro, obtained after SARS-CoV-2 vaccination. The sequence was collected from a human donor who received a COVID-19 vaccine. CDR3 nucleotide sequence: TGTGCCAGCAGGGCCACGGGGAACTATGGCTACACCTTC. Encoded protein: CASRATGNYGYTF.